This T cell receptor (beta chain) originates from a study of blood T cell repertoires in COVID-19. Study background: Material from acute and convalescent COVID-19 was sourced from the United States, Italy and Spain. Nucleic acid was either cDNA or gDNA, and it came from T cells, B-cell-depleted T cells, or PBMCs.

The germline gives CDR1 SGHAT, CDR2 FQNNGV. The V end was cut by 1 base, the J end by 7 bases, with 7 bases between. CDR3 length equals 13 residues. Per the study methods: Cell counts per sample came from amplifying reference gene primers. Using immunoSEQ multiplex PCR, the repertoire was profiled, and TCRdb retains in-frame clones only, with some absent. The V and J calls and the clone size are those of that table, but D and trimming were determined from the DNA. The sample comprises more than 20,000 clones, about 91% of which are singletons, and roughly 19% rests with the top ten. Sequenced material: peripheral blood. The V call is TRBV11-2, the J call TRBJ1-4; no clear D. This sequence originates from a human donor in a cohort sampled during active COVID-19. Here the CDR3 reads CASSLGAVEKLFF. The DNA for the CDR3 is TGTGCCAGCAGCTTAGGGGCCGTTGAAAAACTGTTTTTT.